This T cell receptor (beta chain) was obtained from a study of technical replicates of blood from several donors. Repertoires were generated with immunoSEQ multiplex PCR, while TCRdb's copy carries only in-frame clones and drops some. The sample yields approximately 80,000 clones, 89% seen once. The CDR3 extends over 17 amino acids. Germline values: CDR1 SGHTA, CDR2 FQGTGA. After removal of 2 bases from V and 5 bases from J, the junction contained 7 bases not matched to a gene. The chain combines TRBV7-3 with TRBJ2-3, with TRBD2 matching 13 bases. The sample was T cells isolated from PBMCs. The receptor comes from a human donor in good health. This CDR3 reads CASSLDWTSGRIDTQYF. The DNA of the CDR3 is TGTGCCAGCAGCTTAGATTGGACTAGCGGGAGAATAGATACGCAGTATTTT.